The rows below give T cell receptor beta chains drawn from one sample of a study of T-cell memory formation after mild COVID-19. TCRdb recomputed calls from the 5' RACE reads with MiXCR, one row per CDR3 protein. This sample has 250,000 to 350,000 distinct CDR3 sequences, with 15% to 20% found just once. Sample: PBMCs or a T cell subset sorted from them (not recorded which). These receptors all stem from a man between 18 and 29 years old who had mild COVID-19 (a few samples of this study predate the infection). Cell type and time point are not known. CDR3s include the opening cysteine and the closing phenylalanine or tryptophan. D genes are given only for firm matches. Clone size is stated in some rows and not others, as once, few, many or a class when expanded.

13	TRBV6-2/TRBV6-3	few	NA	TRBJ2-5	CASSYWGAETQYF	TGTGCCAGCAGTTACTGGGGGGCTGAGACCCAGTACTTC
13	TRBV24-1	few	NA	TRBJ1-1	CATSDAGRAEAFF	TGTGCCACCAGTGATGCAGGGAGGGCTGAAGCTTTCTTT
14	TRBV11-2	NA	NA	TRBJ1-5	CASSSRPGNQPQHF	TGTGCCAGCAGCTCCCGACCAGGCAATCAGCCCCAGCATTTT
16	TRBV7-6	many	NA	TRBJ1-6	CASSLHGAGRFSPLHF	TGTGCCAGCAGCTTACATGGGGCGGGGAGGTTTTCACCCCTCCACTTT
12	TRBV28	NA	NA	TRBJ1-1	CASSPLETEAFF	TGCGCCAGCAGCCCATTGGAGACTGAAGCTTTCTTT
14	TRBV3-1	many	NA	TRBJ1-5	CASSHRGGNQPQHF	TGTGCCAGCAGCCACCGGGGGGGGAATCAGCCCCAGCATTTT
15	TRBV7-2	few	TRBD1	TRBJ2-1	CASSFRDRGEYEQFF	TGTGCCAGCAGCTTCCGGGACAGGGGGGAGTATGAGCAGTTCTTC
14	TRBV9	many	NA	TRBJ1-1	CASSVAQASTEAFF	TGTGCCAGCAGCGTAGCCCAGGCGAGTACTGAAGCTTTCTTT
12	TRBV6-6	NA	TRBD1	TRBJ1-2	CATTGQRDGYTF	TGTGCCACTACGGGACAGCGTGATGGCTACACCTTC
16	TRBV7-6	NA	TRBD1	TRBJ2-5	CASSLTRQGNAETQYF	TGTGCCAGCAGCCTAACCCGACAGGGCAATGCGGAGACCCAGTACTTC
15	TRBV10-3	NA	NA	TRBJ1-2	CAISEPSGGSYGYTF	TGTGCCATCAGTGAGCCGTCGGGGGGCTCATATGGCTACACCTTC
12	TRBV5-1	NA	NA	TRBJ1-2	CASSLQSRSYTF	TGCGCCAGCAGCTTGCAGTCGCGCAGCTACACCTTC
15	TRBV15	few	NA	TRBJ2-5	CATSRGRILKETQYF	TGTGCCACCAGCAGAGGCAGAATTCTCAAAGAGACCCAGTACTTC
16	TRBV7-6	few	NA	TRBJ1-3	CASSFGQGRTGNTIYF	TGTGCCAGCAGCTTTGGGCAGGGAAGGACTGGAAACACCATATATTTT
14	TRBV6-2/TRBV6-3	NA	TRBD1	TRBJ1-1	CASSITGDNTEAFF	TGTGCCAGCAGTATCACAGGGGACAACACTGAAGCTTTCTTT
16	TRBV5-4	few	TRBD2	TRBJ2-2	CASSLVSGVNTGELFF	TGTGCCAGCAGCTTGGTTAGCGGGGTGAACACCGGGGAGCTGTTTTTT
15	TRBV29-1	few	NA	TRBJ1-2	CSVGLWDTPNYGYTF	TGCAGCGTTGGGTTGTGGGACACCCCTAACTATGGCTACACCTTC
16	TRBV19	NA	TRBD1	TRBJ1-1	CASRVPGQGARAEAFF	TGTGCCAGTAGAGTCCCGGGACAGGGGGCAAGGGCTGAAGCTTTCTTT
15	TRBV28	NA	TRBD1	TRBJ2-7	CASSLMPGQTYEQYF	TGTGCCAGCAGCCTGATGCCGGGACAGACCTACGAGCAGTACTTC
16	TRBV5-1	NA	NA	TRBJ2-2	CASSFVGVPNTGELFF	TGCGCCAGCAGCTTCGTGGGGGTGCCGAACACCGGGGAGCTGTTTTTT
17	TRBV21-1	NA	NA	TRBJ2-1	CASSTRTGTATHNEQFF	TGTGCCAGCAGCACGCGAACCGGGACAGCTACACACAATGAGCAGTTCTTC
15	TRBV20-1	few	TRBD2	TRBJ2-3	CSAGLAGGSTDTQYF	TGCAGTGCCGGACTAGCGGGGGGTAGCACAGATACGCAGTATTTT
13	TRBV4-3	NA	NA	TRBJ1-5	CASSQERTQPQHF	TGCGCCAGCAGCCAAGAGCGTACTCAGCCCCAGCATTTT
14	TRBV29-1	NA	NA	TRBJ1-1	CSVILRAMNTEAFF	TGCAGCGTAATATTACGGGCGATGAACACTGAAGCTTTCTTT
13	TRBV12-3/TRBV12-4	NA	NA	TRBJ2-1	CASSPDGRPEQFF	TGTGCCAGCAGCCCTGACGGACGACCTGAGCAGTTCTTC
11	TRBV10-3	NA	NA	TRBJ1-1	CAISDAAEAFF	TGTGCCATCAGTGATGCGGCGGAAGCTTTCTTT